The 15 T cell receptor beta chains given below trace back to one sample, sequenced in a study of blood T cell repertoires in COVID-19. The method was immunoSEQ multiplex PCR; TCRdb's version includes in-frame clones alone and lacks a portion of them. The sample shows 150,000 to 180,000 clones, about 90% of them seen only once. The sample comprised peripheral blood. The receptors shown here come from a man aged 50-60 years with acute or convalescent COVID-19.

The chain carries TRBV15 and TRBJ2-1, with TRBD2 matching over 8 bases. Trimming removed 0 bases from V and 4 bases from J; junction bases left unmatched: 5. The CDR3 sequence is 16 residues long. Germline-derived CDR1 and CDR2 are LNHNV and YYDKDF (reference sequence). Written as DNA, the CDR3 is TGTGCCACCAGCAGAGATTTTGCTAGCGGGTACAATGAGCAGTTCTTC. Its translation: CATSRDFASGYNEQFF. Using reference TRBV15 and TRBJ2-1 for the parts outside the CDR3, the full variable domain is DAMVIQNPRYQVTQFGKPVTLSCSQTLNHNVMYWYQQKSSQAPKLLFHYYDKDFNNEADTPDNFQSRRPNTSFCFLDIRSPGLGDTAMYLCATSRDFASGYNEQFFGPGTRLTVL.

This chain uses TRBV7-6 with TRBJ1-1, with D possibly TRBD1 on 6 matching bases. The CDR3 length is 14 residues. V shed 3 bases and J shed 1 base, with 9 bases lying between them. From germline, CDR1 is SGHVS and CDR2 FNYEAQ. The CDR3 reads CASSLGRGNTEAFF. The CDR3 bases are TGTGCCAGCAGCTTGGGCAGGGGGAACACTGAAGCTTTCTTT.

This rearrangement joins TRBV2 to TRBJ1-2; D perhaps matches TRBD1 (5 bases). CDR3 length equals 12 residues. CDR1 is SNHLY, CDR2 FYNNEI, per germline. V was pared by 8 bases and J by 4 bases, with 11 bases between. The CDR3 reads CASHRGPYGYTF. The DNA of the CDR3 is TGTGCCAGCCATAGGGGCCCCTATGGCTACACCTTC.

CDR3: CASDSGGASNEQFF. CDR3 sequence (DNA): TGCGCCAGCGACAGCGGGGGGGCCTCCAATGAGCAGTTCTTC. The rearrangement uses TRBV5-1 and TRBJ2-1; TRBD2 agrees at 10 bases. The CDR3 loop spans 14 amino acids. CDR1 is SGHRS, CDR2 YFSETQ, per germline. The V gene end was trimmed by 7 bases and the J gene end by 6 bases; junction bases not matched to a gene: 7. Supplemented by reference TRBV5-1 and TRBJ2-1, the full variable domain reads KAGVTQTPRYLIKTRGQQVTLSCSPISGHRSVSWYQQTPGQGLQFLFEYFSETQRNKGNFPGRFSGRQFSNSRSEMNVSTLELGDSALYLCASDSGGASNEQFFGPGTRLTVL.

This chain links TRBV19 with TRBJ1-5, with 10 bases identical to TRBD1. V trimming: 7 bases; J trimming: 0 bases; junction bases outside the gene matches: 3. Germline V gives CDR1 LNHDA, CDR2 SQIVND (reference sequence). The CDR3 runs to 15 residues. The CDR3 bases are TGTGCCAGTAAGACAGGGGGCCCTAGCAATCAGCCCCAGCATTTT. As protein: CASKTGGPSNQPQHF.

This chain uses TRBV7-9 with TRBJ2-5, with TRBD2 matching 7 bases. From germline, CDR1 is SEHNR and CDR2 FQNEAQ (reference sequence). V was pared by 5 bases and J by 6 bases, with 12 bases of the junction left unmatched. The CDR3 spans 15 residues. The CDR3 here is CASSKWEGVWKTQYF. The DNA for the CDR3 is TGTGCCAGCAGCAAATGGGAGGGAGTGTGGAAGACCCAGTACTTC.

The V and J genes are TRBV6-1 and TRBJ1-2; 9 bases align to TRBD1. CDR1 and CDR2 from the germline V gene are MNHNS and SASEGT. The V and J ends lost 3 bases and 5 bases, in that order; junction bases with no gene match: 10. The CDR3 covers 16 residues. This chain's CDR3 is CASSDGTGMVPYGYTF. In DNA, the CDR3 is TGTGCCAGCAGTGATGGGACAGGGATGGTCCCTTATGGCTACACCTTC.

This chain connects TRBV19 to TRBJ2-1; D is perhaps TRBD2 (5 bases). In germline, CDR1 is LNHDA, CDR2 SQIVND (reference sequence). V was shortened by 4 bases and J by 0 bases, with 10 bases between the two germline ends. The CDR3 is 15 amino acids. The CDR3 DNA follows: TGTGCCAGTAGTACTAGCCTGAGCTCCTACAATGAGCAGTTCTTC. It specifies CASSTSLSSYNEQFF.

The chain links TRBV18 to TRBJ1-5; D not resolved. This CDR3 is 13 amino acids long. The germline V gene encodes CDR1 KGHSH and CDR2 LQKENI. The V end was cut by 3 bases, the J end by 3 bases, with 6 bases between. The CDR3 DNA sequence: TGTGCCAGCTCACCTTCCGTCAATCAGCCCCAGCATTTT. This gives the protein CASSPSVNQPQHF.

The CDR3 here is CSTRQGMSEAFF. In DNA form, the CDR3 reads TGCAGCACACGTCAGGGGATGTCTGAAGCTTTCTTT. J is TRBJ1-1 and V is TRBV29-1; possible D gene TRBD1, 6 bases. This CDR3 spans 12 amino acids. The V gene's germline CDR1 is SQVTM and CDR2 ANQGSEA. The ends were cut back, 8 bases at V and 6 bases at J, with 16 bases in the middle.

The chain is built from TRBV28 and TRBJ2-1; D may be TRBD1 (5 bases). With 6 bases removed from V and 0 bases from J, the gap between germline ends came to 9 bases. This CDR3 is 14 amino acids long. Per germline, CDR1 MDHEN and CDR2 SYDVKM. The CDR3 here is CASSRQSSYNEQFF. As DNA, the CDR3 is TGTGCCAGCAGCCGACAGAGCTCCTACAATGAGCAGTTCTTC.

The chain combines TRBV5-4 with TRBJ2-2; the match to TRBD2 covers 15 bases. CDR3 length: 15 residues. V was clipped by 7 bases and J by 5 bases; unmatched bases: 3. In germline, CDR1 is SGHNT, CDR2 YYREEE (reference sequence). CDR3 loop: CASGTSGGMTGELFF. The CDR3 DNA is TGTGCCAGCGGGACTAGCGGGGGGATGACCGGGGAGCTGTTTTTT.

DNA of the CDR3: TGTGCCAGCAGTGAAACTTGGACAAATGGGGAGACCCAGTACTTC. It yields the protein CASSETWTNGETQYF. This chain uses TRBV6-1 with TRBJ2-5, with D perhaps matching TRBD1 (5 bases). The CDR3 runs to 15 residues. The V end lost 2 bases, the J end lost 5 bases, and 15 bases lay between the germline ends. In germline, CDR1 is MNHNS, CDR2 SASEGT.

CDR3 loop: CASSLLGEAFF. In DNA, the CDR3 is TGTGCCAGCAGCCTCCTAGGTGAAGCTTTCTTT. The V and J genes are TRBV28 and TRBJ1-1; no clear D. The CDR3 totals 11 residues. Trimming shortened V by 6 bases and J by 7 bases, and 9 bases separated the two germline ends. The V gene's germline CDR1 is MDHEN and CDR2 SYDVKM.

This chain connects TRBV28 to TRBJ1-6; maybe TRBD1 (6 bases). CDR1 MDHEN and CDR2 SYDVKM come from the germline V gene. CDR3 length equals 16 residues. Trimming took off 5 bases at V and 8 bases at J, with 19 bases between the two ends. CDR3 sequence: CASSPRTAPLHSPLHF. The DNA of the CDR3 is TGTGCCAGCAGTCCCAGGACAGCCCCTCTACATTCACCCCTCCACTTT. Looking up the rest from reference TRBV28 and TRBJ1-6 gives the full variable domain: DVKVTQSSRYLVKRTGEKVFLECVQDMDHENMFWYRQDPGLGLRLIYFSYDVKMKEKGDIPEGYSVSREKKERFSLILESASTNQTSMYLCASSPRTAPLHSPLHFGNGTRLTVT.